This paragraph reports one TCR beta chain. Its antigen remains unknown. Samples of blood were obtained at baseline, on cycle 4 day 1, and on cycle 7 day 1. This CDR3 contains 15 residues. The germline V gene encodes CDR1 MNHEY and CDR2 SMNVEV (reference sequence). Profiling relied on immunoSEQ multiplex PCR, and the TCRdb table lists in-frame clones only, not all of them. The profile shows approximately 71,000 clones, roughly 93% of them singletons. The data originate from a study of OX40 agonist ivuxolimab in advanced cancers. The wider study: While on treatment, patients had intravenous ivuxolimab at 0.01 to 10 mg/kg every 2 weeks. Overall study results and limits: Blood T cells, both CD4+ and CD8+, expanded clonally by week 6 at 0.1 to 3.0 mg/kg. Normalized T-cell clonal expansion was also low in some nonresponders.

The V and J genes are TRBV27 and TRBJ2-1, with 8 bases that match TRBD1. The TCR originated in an adult with an advanced solid tumor such as melanoma, head and neck, liver or kidney cancer. The sequences come from CD4+ or CD8+ T cells sorted from blood, collected in a trial of the OX40 agonist ivuxolimab. The CDR3 loop reads CTTSPTGGSYNEQFF. In nucleotides, the CDR3 is TGTACGACGTCGCCCACAGGGGGGTCCTACAATGAGCAGTTCTTC.